This T cell receptor (beta chain) was sequenced in a study of blood T cell repertoires in COVID-19 (TCRdb year 2020). About the full investigation: Collaborator samples came from the United States, Italy and Spain and covered acute and convalescent phases of COVID-19. The prospective study material was composed of cDNA or gDNA derived from T cells, B-cell-depleted T cells, or PBMCs. Subjects who had been exposed to COVID-19, were actively infected with it, or had recovered from it provided the deeply sampled blood TCRbeta repertoires that made up the dataset. The repertoires were made available in a free public database intended to serve as a resource for research on the immune response to SARS-CoV-2. Samples were obtained from the ongoing ImmuneRACE study (first 160 participants) and from 950 to 1,500 subjects provided by 6 global collaborators. Nearly every sample came with metadata listing a de-identified subject ID, COVID-19 status, age in years and sex. Where available, HLA class I and class II types were taken from metadata supplied by the sample provider and were not determined by assay-based typing.

TCRbeta CDR3 regions were amplified from genomic DNA by means of the immunoSEQ Assay, a bias-controlled multiplex PCR. The published analysis was carried out like this. Nucleated cell counts per sample were estimated from amplification of reference gene primers within the assay. To quantify the absolute abundance of each unique TCRbeta CDR3 rearrangement, sequence reads were collapsed and filtered. For each sample, productive Simpson clonality was calculated as the square root of Simpson's diversity index across productive rearrangements. TCRdb stores this immuneACCESS table with in-frame sequences only. Part of the clones is absent; in the studies checked, under half of the shortfall reflects unresolved V genes, and no reason is known for the rest. The V and J calls and clone size were taken over from that table, and D and trimming were inferred from the DNA. For this sample the table gives approximately 250,000 clones, of which about 87% were detected only once. In total, the top ten clones hold over 8.5% of the sample.

The germline V gene specifies SGHAT as CDR1 and FQNNGV as CDR2. Counted from cysteine to phenylalanine, this CDR3 has 13 amino acids. Just the 39-base CDR3 DNA is kept, in frame starting at base 1. V is cut by 1 base and J by 7 bases, and the space between the germline ends is 5 bases. What the work shows at the level of the full study, not this receptor alone: How much clinical and demographic metadata was included differed by source and by participant, and the metadata was provided uncurated.

Worth noting for this clone: Its recognized antigen is unknown. The input lacks base qualities; no much larger clone sits a single base away.

Whole blood was collected in K2EDTA tubes by collaborating institutions according to the institutions' own protocols. For TCRbeta analysis, collaborators shipped samples in one of three forms: frozen whole blood, isolated PBMCs, or DNA extracted from either of those sample types. What was sequenced was peripheral blood. The chain couples TRBV11-2 to TRBJ1-6, with no confidently assigned D gene. The origin of this receptor is a human donor in a cohort sampled during active COVID-19. The CDR3 protein is CASSLGGNSPLHF. The DNA is TGTGCCAGCAGCTTAGGAGGGAATTCACCCCTCCACTTT.